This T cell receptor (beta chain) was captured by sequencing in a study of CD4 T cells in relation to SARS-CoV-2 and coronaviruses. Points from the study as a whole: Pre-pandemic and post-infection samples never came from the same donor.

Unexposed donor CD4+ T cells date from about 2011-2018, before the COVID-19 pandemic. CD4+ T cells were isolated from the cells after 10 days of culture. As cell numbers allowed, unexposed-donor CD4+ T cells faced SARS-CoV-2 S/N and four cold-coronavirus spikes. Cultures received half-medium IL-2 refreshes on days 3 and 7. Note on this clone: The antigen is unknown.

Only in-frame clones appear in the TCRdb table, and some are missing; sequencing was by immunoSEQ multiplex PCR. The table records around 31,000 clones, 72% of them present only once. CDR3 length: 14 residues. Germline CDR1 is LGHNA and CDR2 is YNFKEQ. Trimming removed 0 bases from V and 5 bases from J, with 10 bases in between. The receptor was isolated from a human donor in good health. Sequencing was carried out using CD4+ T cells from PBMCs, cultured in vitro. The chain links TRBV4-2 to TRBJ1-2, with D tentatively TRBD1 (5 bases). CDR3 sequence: CASSQDWDGYGYTF. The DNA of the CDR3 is TGTGCCAGCAGCCAAGATTGGGACGGATATGGCTACACCTTC.